The following is a T cell receptor beta chain sequence with its context. Antigen unknown. The V end was cut by 4 bases, the J end by 3 bases, with 19 bases between. The CDR3 runs to 16 residues. Germline CDR1 SNHLY, CDR2 FYNNEI. TCRdb keeps only in-frame clones here, not all; method: immunoSEQ multiplex PCR. The sample shows over 2 million clones, about 95% of them seen only once. CD45RO-negative, CCR7-positively selected cells formed the naive CD8 fraction, excluding terminally differentiated effector memory CD45RA+ cells. This entry comes from a study of shared clonotypes between healthy human individuals. Study-level points and caveats: Blood was the sole source, and tissue repertoires probably differ. All-four-donor shared clonotypes had higher generation probabilities than non-shared clonotypes did. Naive CD4 clonotype sharing across a few donors was about 5%.

The TCR sequence derives from a man aged 18 to 29 in good health. The gene calls are TRBV2 and TRBJ2-7; D might be TRBD1 (5 bases). The sample was naive CD8+ T cells sorted from blood. Here the CDR3 reads CASSARVGGALYEQYF. CDR3 in DNA: TGTGCCAGCAGTGCCAGGGTTGGTGGGGCCCTCTACGAGCAGTACTTC. The variable domain in full, with the rest retrieved from reference TRBV2 and TRBJ2-7, is EPEVTQTPSHQVTQMGQEVILRCVPISNHLYFYWYRQILGQKVEFLVSFYNNEISEKSEIFDDQFSVERPDGSNFTLKIRSTKLEDSAMYFCASSARVGGALYEQYFGPGTRLTVT.